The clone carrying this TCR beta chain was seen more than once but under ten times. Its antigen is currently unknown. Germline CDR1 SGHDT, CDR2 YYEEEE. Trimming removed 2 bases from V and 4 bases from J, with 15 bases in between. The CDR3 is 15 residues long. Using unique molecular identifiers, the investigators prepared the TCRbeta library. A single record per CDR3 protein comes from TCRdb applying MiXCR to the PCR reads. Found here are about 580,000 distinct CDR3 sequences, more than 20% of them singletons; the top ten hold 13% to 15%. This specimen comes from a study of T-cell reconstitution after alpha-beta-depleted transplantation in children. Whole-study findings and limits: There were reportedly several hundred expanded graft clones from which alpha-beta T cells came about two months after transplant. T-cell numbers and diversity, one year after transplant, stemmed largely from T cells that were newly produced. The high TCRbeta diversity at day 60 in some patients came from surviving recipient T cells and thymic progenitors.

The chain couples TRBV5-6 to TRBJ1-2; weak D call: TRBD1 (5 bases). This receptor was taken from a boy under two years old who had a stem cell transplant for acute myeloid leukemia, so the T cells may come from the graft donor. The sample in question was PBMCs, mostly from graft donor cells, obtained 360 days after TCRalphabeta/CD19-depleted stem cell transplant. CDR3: CASSFSERQGYGYTF. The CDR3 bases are TGTGCCAGCAGCTTTTCTGAAAGGCAGGGCTATGGCTACACCTTC. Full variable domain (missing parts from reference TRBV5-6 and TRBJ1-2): DAGVTQSPTHLIKTRGQQVTLRCSPKSGHDTVSWYQQALGQGPQFIFQYYEEEERQRGNFPDRFSGHQFPNYSSELNVNALLLGDSALYLCASSFSERQGYGYTFGSGTRLTVV.